Below are 25 T cell receptor beta chains sequenced from a single sample in a study of blood T cell repertoires in COVID-19. Data came from immunoSEQ multiplex PCR; TCRdb stores just in-frame clones and leaves some out. The sample records around 170,000 clones, around 86% being singletons. Sequenced material: peripheral blood. These TCRs come from a woman in her seventies with COVID-19, enrolled during active disease.

The chain couples TRBV3-1 (or the pseudogene TRBV3-2) to TRBJ1-2; possibly TRBD1 for D (5 bases). Trimming removed 2 bases at V and 11 bases at J, with 18 bases between. The CDR3 has 14 amino acids. Germline CDR1 is LGHDT and CDR2 is YNNKEL (reference sequence). The CDR3 loop is CASSQRGLGVKYTF. CDR3 nucleotide sequence: TGTGCCAGCAGCCAAAGGGGCTTAGGGGTTAAGTACACCTTC.

As DNA, the CDR3 is TGCGCCAGCAGCTTGGGGACAGGGGGTGAGCAGTTCTTC. It yields the protein CASSLGTGGEQFF. J is TRBJ2-1 and V is TRBV5-1; 10 nucleotides agree with TRBD1. Looked up from germline, CDR1 is SGHRS and CDR2 is YFSETQ. This CDR3 is built from 13 residues. J lost 9 bases, V lost 0 bases, and 0 bases had no gene match.

The chain recombines TRBV6-5 with TRBJ2-7; D possibly corresponds to TRBD2 (6 bases). The ends were cut back, 5 bases at V and 1 base at J, with 15 bases in the middle. Looked up from germline, CDR1 is MNHEY and CDR2 is SVGAGI. The length of the CDR3 is 15 residues. The CDR3 DNA follows: TGTGCCAGCAGTAATAACCCCGGGACTTCCTACGAGCAGTACTTC. This translates into CASSNNPGTSYEQYF.

The V gene is TRBV6-2 or TRBV6-3, the J gene TRBJ1-1; D may be TRBD1 (6 bases). Germline V lookup: CDR1 MNHEY, CDR2 SVGEGT. CDR3 length: 14 amino acids. With 5 bases removed from V and 5 bases from J, the gap between germline ends came to 15 bases. The CDR3 protein is CASSDRQGKTEAFF. CDR3 bases: TGTGCCAGCAGTGACAGGCAAGGAAAGACTGAAGCTTTCTTT.

This chain links TRBV5-1 with TRBJ1-2, with D possibly matching TRBD1 (5 bases). Germline V gives CDR1 SGHRS, CDR2 YFSETQ. Deletions cut 2 bases from V and 4 bases from J, with 15 bases between. The CDR3 runs 15 residues. CDR3 nucleotide sequence: TGCGCCAGCAGCTTCGCCAGGGTAGAAAGCTATGGCTACACCTTC. Residues: CASSFARVESYGYTF.

J is TRBJ2-3 and V is TRBV7-2; TRBD2 matches at 7 bases. The V and J ends lost 1 base and 5 bases, in that order; junction bases with no gene match: 6. The CDR3 has 15 amino acids. Germline lookup yields CDR1 SGHTA and CDR2 FQGNSA. As DNA, the CDR3 is TGTGCCAGCAGCTTAGGAAGCGGGAACGTAGATACGCAGTATTTT. Its protein product is CASSLGSGNVDTQYF.

This chain uses TRBV2 with TRBJ2-1, with D perhaps TRBD1 (5 bases). V lost 7 bases, J lost 1 base, and 11 bases lay in between. From germline, CDR1 is SNHLY and CDR2 FYNNEI. This CDR3 is 14 amino acids long. Here the CDR3 reads CASIQGSSYNEQFF. The CDR3 DNA reads TGTGCCAGCATTCAGGGATCTTCCTACAATGAGCAGTTCTTC.

This clone was seen more than once but under ten times. The chain has TRBV9 and TRBJ1-1; D might be TRBD1 (6 bases). The germline gives CDR1 SGDLS, CDR2 YYNGEE. Trimming shortened V by 0 bases and J by 6 bases, and 12 bases separated the two germline ends. The CDR3 spans 14 residues. CDR3 nucleotides: TGTGCCAGCAGCGTAGTTGCGGGGGGCTCTGAAGCTTTCTTT. This gives the protein CASSVVAGGSEAFF.

V and J are TRBV10-1 and TRBJ2-3; TRBD2 matches 12 bases. CDR1 and CDR2 (germline): WNHNN, SYGVQD (reference sequence). Trimming took 7 bases from V and 0 from J; bases not matched to a gene: 14. The CDR3 loop spans 19 amino acids. CDR3 in DNA: TGCGCCAGCATGGAAGGTTCACTAGCGGGAGGCTCTAGCACAGATACGCAGTATTTT. It is translated as CASMEGSLAGGSSTDTQYF.

The rearrangement joins TRBV5-5 to TRBJ1-4; no firm D call. The CDR3 consists of 17 residues. Trimming took off 2 bases at V and 8 bases at J, with 22 bases between the two ends. From germline, CDR1 is SGHKS and CDR2 YYEKEE (reference sequence). The CDR3: CASSLKREARAGEKLFF. CDR3 sequence (DNA): TGTGCCAGCAGCTTAAAAAGGGAAGCAAGGGCGGGGGAAAAACTGTTTTTT.

V and J are TRBV27 and TRBJ2-2, with D tentatively TRBD2 (6 bases). There are 17 residues in the CDR3. CDR1 is MNHEY, CDR2 SMNVEV, per germline (reference sequence). V was clipped by 6 bases and J by 0 bases, with 17 bases between them. The CDR3 nucleotides read TGTGCCAGCAGCGAAAGGTGGAGGGGCGCGAACACCGGGGAGCTGTTTTTT. Protein sequence: CASSERWRGANTGELFF.

The chain couples TRBV28 to TRBJ1-4; D gene unclear. Trimming pared 6 bases from V and 0 bases from J, leaving 11 bases between. The CDR3 length is 15 residues. Germline CDR1 and CDR2: MDHEN and SYDVKM. This chain's CDR3 is CASSPPLATNEKLFF. DNA for the CDR3: TGTGCCAGCAGCCCGCCACTTGCAACTAATGAAAAACTGTTTTTT. Supplemented by reference TRBV28 and TRBJ1-4, the full variable domain reads DVKVTQSSRYLVKRTGEKVFLECVQDMDHENMFWYRQDPGLGLRLIYFSYDVKMKEKGDIPEGYSVSREKKERFSLILESASTNQTSMYLCASSPPLATNEKLFFGSGTQLSVL.

The CDR3: CASSQTLLARERTTQYF. CDR3 bases: TGTGCCAGCAGCCAAACGCTACTAGCCCGCGAACGAACGACCCAGTACTTC. This chain joins TRBV28 and TRBJ2-5; perhaps TRBD2 as D (6 bases). Trimming cost V 6 bases and J 7 bases, with 27 bases left between them. From germline, CDR1 is MDHEN and CDR2 SYDVKM. The CDR3 is 17 residues long.

The J gene is TRBJ2-7, the V gene TRBV6-5; 7 nucleotides line up with TRBD1. The CDR3 sequence is 15 residues long. V gave up 8 bases and J gave up 2 bases; unmatched junction bases: 12. Looked up from germline, CDR1 is MNHEY and CDR2 is SVGAGI. CDR3 sequence: CASHTLRDRAYEQYF. The CDR3 nucleotides read TGTGCCAGCCACACCTTACGAGACAGGGCCTACGAGCAGTACTTC.

In nucleotides, the CDR3 is TGTGCCAGCAGCTTAGACGGTGCGGCGAGCACTGAAGCTTTCTTT. Amino acids: CASSLDGAASTEAFF. The genes are TRBV7-6 and TRBJ1-1; no reliable D call. Germline CDR1 reads SGHVS; CDR2 reads FNYEAQ. The CDR3 is 15 residues long. V lost 1 base and J 4 bases, leaving 13 bases between the germline ends.

This chain links TRBV7-6 with TRBJ2-2, with TRBD2 matching 13 bases. Germline lookup yields CDR1 SGHVS and CDR2 FNYEAQ. V was clipped by 5 bases and J by 4 bases; unmatched bases: 4. This CDR3 has 16 amino acids. The CDR3 is CASSPRTSGSTGELFF. CDR3 in DNA: TGTGCCAGCAGCCCCAGGACTAGCGGGAGCACCGGGGAGCTGTTTTTT.

This clone was seen only a few times. The gene calls are TRBV28 and TRBJ2-7, with D tentatively TRBD1 (6 bases). CDR3 length: 15 residues. Germline CDR1 MDHEN, CDR2 SYDVKM. Between the trimmed V and J ends, which lost 5 bases and 4 bases, there was a span of 18 bases. Written as DNA, the CDR3 is TGTGCCAGCAGTCACCAAGTCCAGGGGAAATACGAGCAGTACTTC. This encodes CASSHQVQGKYEQYF.

This chain joins TRBV7-2 and TRBJ2-7, with D maybe TRBD2 (6 bases). The V and J ends lost 5 bases and 4 bases respectively, with 27 bases between them. The CDR3 sequence is 18 residues long. CDR1 and CDR2 (germline): SGHTA, FQGNSA. The CDR3 sequence is CASSPDIRRDFSAYEQYF. The DNA for the CDR3 is TGTGCCAGCAGCCCAGACATACGGCGGGATTTCTCGGCTTACGAGCAGTACTTC.

The chain is built from TRBV18 and TRBJ2-2; possibly TRBD1 for D (6 bases). The germline V and J ends were trimmed by 3 bases and 0 bases, with 11 bases remaining between them. CDR1 is KGHSH, CDR2 LQKENI, per germline. The CDR3 covers 16 residues. This chain's CDR3 is CASSPWQGTNTGELFF. CDR3 DNA: TGTGCCAGCTCACCTTGGCAGGGGACGAACACCGGGGAGCTGTTTTTT.

J is TRBJ1-5 and V is TRBV4-1; D possibly corresponds to TRBD1 (6 bases). The CDR3 has 16 residues. Per the germline V gene, CDR1 is MGHRA and CDR2 is YSYEKL. Trimming removed 1 base at V and 0 bases at J, with 10 bases between. The CDR3 DNA reads TGCGCCAGCAGCCAAGTGGACAGACGTAGCAATCAGCCCCAGCATTTT. This translates into CASSQVDRRSNQPQHF.

This sequence joins TRBV24-1 and TRBJ2-3; 11 positions agree with TRBD2. The length of the CDR3 is 16 residues. Germline CDR1 is KGHDR and CDR2 is SFDVKD. Unmatched junction bases numbered 8, after V lost 5 bases and J lost 5 bases. The CDR3 sequence is CATSGVAGGPQDTQYF. As DNA, the CDR3 is TGTGCCACCAGTGGGGTAGCGGGAGGGCCACAAGATACGCAGTATTTT.

This CDR3 is CASSLGAIRPEAFF. The CDR3 DNA is TGTGCCAGCAGCTTGGGGGCAATAAGGCCTGAAGCTTTCTTT. The V gene is TRBV5-6, the J gene TRBJ1-1; D uncertain. Germline V gene data show CDR1 as SGHDT and CDR2 as YYEEEE. This CDR3 is 14 amino acids long. The V gene lost 0 bases and the J gene lost 6 bases, with 12 bases spanning the gap.

V gene TRBV2 combines with J gene TRBJ1-5, with 9 bases matching TRBD1. The CDR3 has 15 residues. J was trimmed by 5 bases and V by 5 bases; bases with no gene match: 7. CDR1 is SNHLY and CDR2 is FYNNEI in the germline V gene. The CDR3 nucleotides are TGTGCCAGCAGTCTCCGGGACAGGGATTATCAGCCCCAGCATTTT. Translated: CASSLRDRDYQPQHF. The full variable domain, its missing parts supplied by reference TRBV2 and TRBJ1-5, is EPEVTQTPSHQVTQMGQEVILRCVPISNHLYFYWYRQILGQKVEFLVSFYNNEISEKSEIFDDQFSVERPDGSNFTLKIRSTKLEDSAMYFCASSLRDRDYQPQHFGDGTRLSIL.

This clone has at least ten counts. This chain uses TRBV30 with TRBJ1-1; 8 nucleotides agree with TRBD1. CDR3 size: 16 residues. CDR1 is GTSNPN and CDR2 is SVGIG in the germline V gene (reference sequence). J lost 3 bases, V lost 1 base, and 10 bases had no gene match. Here the CDR3 reads CAWSALITGGDTEAFF. CDR3 nucleotide sequence: TGTGCCTGGAGTGCGCTCATTACAGGGGGGGACACTGAAGCTTTCTTT.

The genes are TRBV11-3 and TRBJ2-6, with D perhaps matching TRBD2 (5 bases). Germline V gene sequence: CDR1 SGHNT, CDR2 YENEEA. The V end was cut by 5 bases, the J end by 2 bases, with 10 bases between. This CDR3 contains 15 residues. The CDR3 sequence is CASSQTMAGANVLTF. The CDR3 nucleotides read TGTGCCAGCAGCCAGACTATGGCTGGGGCCAACGTCCTGACTTTC.